The following is a T cell receptor (beta chain) sequence with its context. Its specificity is not known. This entry belongs to a study of T-cell memory formation after mild COVID-19. The wider study: TCR clusters showed largely donor specificity. General study results and limits: Day 15 to 85 contracting clones showed balanced CD4/CD8; day 15 to 37 expanders favored CD4+. The second-wave clones peaking on day 37 were not confirmed as SARS-CoV-2-specific. Some SARS-CoV-2-responding clones were already detected in memory before infection.

From the 5' RACE reads, TCRdb called clonotypes with MiXCR, one entry per CDR3 protein. The sample carries just over 300,000 distinct CDR3 sequences, 19% recorded once. The CDR3 consists of 12 residues. Germline CDR1 and CDR2: SEHNR and FQNEAQ (reference sequence). Trimming pared 8 bases from V and 4 bases from J, leaving 11 bases between. This sequence joins TRBV7-9 and TRBJ1-1; D perhaps matches TRBD1 (5 bases). The receptor's source is a man aged 18 to 30 who had mild COVID-19 (a few samples of this study predate the infection). Cell type and time point are not known. The specimen was PBMCs or a T cell subset sorted from them (not recorded which). The CDR3 nucleotides are TGTGCCAGCTGTGGGGACGGCACTGAAGCTTTCTTT. Its translation is CASCGDGTEAFF.